This TCR beta chain was sequenced in a study of cytomegalovirus exposure and HLA in healthy donors. Background on the study: The approximately 120 validation repertoires used the same platform as the approximately 670 first-cohort repertoires, a later analysis reported. The study, taken as a whole, reports: In vitro confirmation showed a few CMV-associated chains to be CMV antigen specific. First-cohort TCR clusters tended to co-occur in the approximately 110 validation repertoires, a later analysis found.

Per the germline V gene, CDR1 is SGHRS and CDR2 is YFSETQ. This CDR3 spans 12 amino acids. Trimming removed 4 bases at V and 8 bases at J, with 9 bases between. Using immunoSEQ multiplex PCR, the repertoire was profiled, and TCRdb retains in-frame clones only, with some absent. The data contain roughly 150,000 clones, 85% to 90% of them singletons. This clone was found a few times. The antigen is undetermined. Specimen: PBMCs. This clonotype was sampled from a woman under 30 in good health and CMV-seropositive. This chain joins TRBV5-1 and TRBJ2-2, with D perhaps matching TRBD2 (5 bases). The CDR3 DNA sequence: TGCGCCAGCAGCCTAGCTTTTGGGGAGCTGTTTTTT. Amino acids: CASSLAFGELFF. The full variable domain, rest sourced from reference TRBV5-1 and TRBJ2-2, is KAGVTQTPRYLIKTRGQQVTLSCSPISGHRSVSWYQQTPGQGLQFLFEYFSETQRNKGNFPGRFSGRQFSNSRSEMNVSTLELGDSALYLCASSLAFGELFFGEGSRLTVL.